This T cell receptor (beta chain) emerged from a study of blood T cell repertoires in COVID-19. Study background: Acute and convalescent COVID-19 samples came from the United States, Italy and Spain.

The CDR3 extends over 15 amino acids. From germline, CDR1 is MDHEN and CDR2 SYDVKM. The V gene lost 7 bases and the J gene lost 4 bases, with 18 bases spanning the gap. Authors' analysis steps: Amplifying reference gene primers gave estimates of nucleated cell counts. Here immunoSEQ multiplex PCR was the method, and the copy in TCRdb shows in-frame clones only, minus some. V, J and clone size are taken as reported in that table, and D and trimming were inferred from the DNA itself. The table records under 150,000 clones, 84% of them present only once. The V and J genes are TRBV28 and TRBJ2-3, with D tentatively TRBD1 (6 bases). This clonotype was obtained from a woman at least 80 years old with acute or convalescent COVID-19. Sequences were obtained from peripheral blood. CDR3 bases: TGTGCCAGCACCCTGGGGACACCTTATTCAGATACGCAGTATTTT. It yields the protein CASTLGTPYSDTQYF.